This T cell receptor beta chain was recovered during a study of blood T cell repertoires in COVID-19. As for the study in general: Researchers got acute and convalescent COVID-19 samples from the United States, Italy and Spain. Sources were T cells, B-cell-depleted T cells, or PBMCs; the material itself was cDNA or gDNA.

Trimming at V came to 3 bases and at J to 0 bases, leaving 3 bases not matched to a gene. CDR3 size: 15 residues. Per the germline V gene, CDR1 is MGHDK and CDR2 is SYGVNS. Per the study methods: Counts of nucleated cells, estimated from reference gene primer amplification, were obtained. Method: immunoSEQ multiplex PCR; TCRdb's copy keeps in-frame clones and lacks some. V, J and clone size are those of that table, while D and trimming were read from the DNA. The sample yields some 370,000 clones, 70% to 90% seen once. The sequencing sample was made of peripheral blood. The gene calls are TRBV25-1 and TRBJ2-3, with 7 bases identical to TRBD2. The clonotype was recovered from a young woman with COVID-19, enrolled during active disease. CDR3 amino acids: CASSESAGSTDTQYF. CDR3 bases: TGTGCCAGCAGTGAGTCAGCGGGAAGCACAGATACGCAGTATTTT.